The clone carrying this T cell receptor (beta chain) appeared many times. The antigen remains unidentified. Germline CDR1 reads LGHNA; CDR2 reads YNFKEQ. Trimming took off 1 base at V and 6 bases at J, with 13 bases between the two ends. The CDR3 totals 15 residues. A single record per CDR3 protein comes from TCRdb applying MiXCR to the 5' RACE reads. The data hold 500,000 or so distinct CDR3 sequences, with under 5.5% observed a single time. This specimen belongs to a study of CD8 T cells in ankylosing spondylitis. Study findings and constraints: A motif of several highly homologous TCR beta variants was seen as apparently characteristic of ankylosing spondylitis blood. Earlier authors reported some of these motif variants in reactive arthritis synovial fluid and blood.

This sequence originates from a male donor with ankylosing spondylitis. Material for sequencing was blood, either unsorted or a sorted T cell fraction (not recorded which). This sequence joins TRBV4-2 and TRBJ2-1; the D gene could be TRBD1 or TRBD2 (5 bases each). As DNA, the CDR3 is TGTGCCAGCAGCCAAGTGGGGACCGGCGGCAATGAGCAGTTCTTC. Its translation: CASSQVGTGGNEQFF.